What follows is one T cell receptor beta chain and its context. This entry is derived from a study of OX40 agonist ivuxolimab in advanced cancers. Turning to the study itself: Patients enrolled in dose escalation were diagnosed with hepatocellular carcinoma, melanoma, renal cell or head and neck cancer. Patients were under 90% male with ages about 20 to 79, mean approximately 55.

Germline CDR1 is SGHTA and CDR2 is FQGNSA. The CDR3 consists of 15 residues. Trimming at V came to 4 bases and at J to 5 bases, leaving 10 bases not matched to a gene. TCRdb keeps only in-frame clones here, not all; method: immunoSEQ multiplex PCR. The repertoire holds roughly 69,000 clones, with 75% to 90% as singletons. Autoimmune disease history or systemic immunosuppression led to patients being barred. The sequence came from an adult with an advanced solid tumor such as melanoma, head and neck, liver or kidney cancer. The sample was CD4+ or CD8+ T cells sorted from blood, taken in a trial of the OX40 agonist ivuxolimab. The V call is TRBV7-2, the J call TRBJ1-2, with 7 nucleotides matching TRBD1. The CDR3 is CASSSRQTGIYGYTF. The DNA for the CDR3 is TGTGCCAGCAGCTCACGCCAGACAGGGATTTATGGCTACACCTTC. The entire variable domain, with the rest obtained from reference TRBV7-2 and TRBJ1-2, is as follows: GAGVSQSPSNKVTEKGKDVELRCDPISGHTALYWYRQSLGQGLEFLIYFQGNSAPDKSGLPSDRFSAERTGGSVSTLTIQRTQQEDSAVYLCASSSRQTGIYGYTFGSGTRLTVV.